This entry concerns a single TCR beta chain. The sample originates from a study of T cell changes during pregnancy in multiple sclerosis. The J segment lost 4 bases and the V segment lost 1 base, leaving 7 bases of the junction unmatched. The CDR3 runs 16 residues. Germline-derived CDR1 and CDR2 are MNHEY and SVGAGI. Libraries were prepared by immunoSEQ multiplex PCR; TCRdb keeps only in-frame clonotypes and omits some of them. Here the sample spans around 80,000 clones, 92% being singletons. This chain links TRBV6-5 with TRBJ2-5; 9 bases agree with TRBD1. The sequence was collected from a female donor with multiple sclerosis, enrolled in a pregnancy study. The material sequenced was peripheral blood, taken before pregnancy. The CDR3 DNA sequence: TGTGCCAGCAGTTACTTACAGGGGGCCCTGGGAGAGACCCAGTACTTC. It encodes CASSYLQGALGETQYF.